One T cell receptor (beta chain) is described in this entry. Its specificity is not known. Blood genomic DNA input for TRB amplification was 250-500 ng. BIOMED2 TRB-A/B primer pools were used in multiplex TRB PCR. Each CDR3 protein gets one entry after TCRdb re-called the multiplex PCR reads with MiXCR. Found here are 20,000 or so distinct CDR3 sequences, roughly 29% of them singletons; the top ten hold 2.8%. This CDR3 region has 16 residues. V was trimmed by 0 bases and J by 0 bases, leaving 9 bases between them. Germline CDR1 is LNHDA and CDR2 is SQIVND (reference sequence). This specimen comes from a study of T and B cells in COVID-19 patients. Study in general: Peripheral blood came from COVID-19 patients with active infection or after recovery.

Study results and limitations: In COVID-19 patients, T cell receptor beta variable and joining gene use was reportedly strongly skewed.

This TCR was recovered from a human donor who had recovered from COVID-19. The sample taken for sequencing was blood. The chain employs TRBV19 and TRBJ2-4, with D possibly TRBD1 on 6 matching bases. The CDR3 reads CASSIDRTVAKNIQYF. CDR3 in DNA: TGTGCCAGTAGTATAGATCGGACAGTAGCCAAAAACATTCAGTACTTC.